A selection of T cell receptor beta chains follows, all from one sample in a study of identical twins. TCRdb ran MiXCR on the 5' RACE reads and lists one entry per CDR3 protein. The profile covers fewer than 550,000 distinct CDR3 sequences, with roughly 15% appearing a single time and around 0.4% taken by the ten largest. The sample was also reused in another study, on yellow fever vaccine responses in identical twins.

Sequences were obtained from CD4+ T cells sorted from blood. Receptors were obtained from a woman aged 18 to 35 in good health. CDR3s include the opening cysteine and the closing phenylalanine or tryptophan. The D gene is left open where the match is weak. Size is stated for part of the rows, as once, few or many counts, or as a class when the clone is expanded.

D	J	size	length	V	CDR3	DNA
TRBD1	TRBJ2-1	.	15	TRBV28	CASSSPRDSYNEQFF	TGTGCCAGCAGTTCCCCCCGGGACAGCTACAATGAGCAGTTCTTC
.	TRBJ2-5	.	14	TRBV5-1	CASSRMGVQETQYF	TGCGCCAGCAGCAGAATGGGGGTCCAAGAGACCCAGTACTTC
.	TRBJ1-4	few	19	TRBV4-1	CASSQDGTIDNRINEKLFF	TGCGCCAGCAGCCAAGACGGGACGATAGATAATCGCATTAATGAAAAACTGTTTTTT
.	TRBJ1-1	.	14	TRBV5-1	CASSSLGRGTEAFF	TGCGCCAGCAGCTCGTTGGGTCGGGGAACTGAAGCTTTCTTT
.	TRBJ2-5	.	14	TRBV3-1	CASSQDLYQETQYF	TGTGCCAGCAGCCAAGATCTCTACCAAGAGACCCAGTACTTC
.	TRBJ2-7	.	13	TRBV21-1	CASSSYGRYEQYF	TGTGCCAGCAGCAGTTATGGGCGCTACGAGCAGTACTTC
.	TRBJ2-1	.	14	TRBV24-1	CATSGAPQYNEQFF	TGTGCCACCAGTGGGGCCCCACAATACAATGAGCAGTTCTTC
.	TRBJ2-3	.	15	TRBV5-1	CASSLVGVSTDTQYF	TGCGCCAGCAGCTTGGTGGGCGTTAGCACAGATACGCAGTATTTT
TRBD1	TRBJ1-5	many	17	TRBV24-1	CATSDLYPGQANQPQHF	TGTGCCACCAGTGATTTGTACCCGGGACAGGCCAATCAGCCCCAGCATTTT
.	TRBJ1-6	.	16	TRBV5-1	CASSLGSRQINSPLHF	TGCGCCAGCAGCTTGGGATCTAGGCAGATTAATTCACCCCTCCACTTT
.	TRBJ2-1	.	15	TRBV4-2	CASSPHFSSYNEQFF	TGTGCCAGCAGCCCCCACTTTAGCTCCTACAATGAGCAGTTCTTC
.	TRBJ2-1	few	12	TRBV10-2	CASSEASGEQFF	TGCGCCAGCAGTGAGGCGTCCGGTGAGCAGTTCTTC
TRBD2	TRBJ2-1	once	13	TRBV12-3/TRBV12-4	CASSYRLAGPPGF	TGTGCCAGCAGTTACCGACTAGCGGGGCCCCCGGGGTTC
.	TRBJ2-1	few	16	TRBV25-1	CASSVRTQAPYNEQFF	TGTGCCAGCAGTGTACGCACCCAGGCACCCTACAATGAGCAGTTCTTC
.	TRBJ1-4	few	12	TRBV20-1	CSARGTWGEPNF	TGCAGTGCTAGAGGAACCTGGGGGGAGCCTAACTTT
TRBD1	TRBJ1-1	few	13	TRBV6-1	CASQGEMNTEAFF	TGTGCCAGCCAGGGGGAAATGAACACTGAAGCTTTCTTT
.	TRBJ1-1	.	13	TRBV20-1	CSARRPEGTEAFF	TGCAGTGCTAGAAGACCGGAGGGGACTGAAGCTTTCTTT
TRBD2	TRBJ2-7	.	16	TRBV19	CASSTGLAGASYEQYF	TGTGCCAGTAGTACGGGGCTAGCGGGAGCCTCCTACGAGCAGTACTTC
.	TRBJ2-2	.	14	TRBV10-3	CAISVGANTGELFF	TGTGCCATCAGTGTTGGGGCGAACACCGGGGAGCTGTTTTTT
.	TRBJ1-1	.	14	TRBV20-1	CSARVSGYATEAFF	TGCAGTGCTAGAGTTTCAGGGTATGCCACTGAAGCTTTCTTT
TRBD2	TRBJ2-7	.	14	TRBV19	CASRTSGGGSEQYF	TGTGCCAGTAGAACTAGCGGAGGGGGTTCCGAGCAGTACTTC
TRBD2	TRBJ2-7	few	15	TRBV6-5	CASSYRPSGSYEQYF	TGTGCCAGCAGTTATCGACCTAGCGGATCCTACGAGCAGTACTTC
TRBD2	TRBJ2-5	many	18	TRBV2	CASSGTSGRVLYQETQYF	TGTGCCAGCAGTGGGACTAGCGGGAGGGTCTTGTACCAAGAGACCCAGTACTTC
TRBD1	TRBJ1-5	.	15	TRBV14	CASSQEDRDTQPQHF	TGTGCCAGCAGCCAAGAGGACAGGGACACTCAGCCCCAGCATTTT
.	TRBJ2-1	.	15	TRBV20-1	CSATPFGSRYNEQFF	TGCAGTGCTACCCCATTCGGGAGTCGATACAATGAGCAGTTCTTC
.	TRBJ2-1	few	16	TRBV5-1	CASSLDSASSYNEQFF	TGCGCCAGCAGCTTGGATAGCGCCAGCTCCTACAATGAGCAGTTCTTC
TRBD2	TRBJ2-1	.	15	TRBV7-9	CASSLERGAYNEQFF	TGTGCCAGCAGCCTAGAGCGGGGGGCCTACAATGAGCAGTTCTTC
.	TRBJ2-7	.	16	TRBV28	CASSPGEGGLTYEQYF	TGTGCCAGCAGTCCTGGGGAGGGGGGTCTTACCTACGAGCAGTACTTC
.	TRBJ1-2	.	15	TRBV25-1	CASSSSQVNNYGYTF	TGTGCCAGCAGTAGCTCACAGGTTAATAACTATGGCTACACCTTC
TRBD1	TRBJ1-6	few	15	TRBV4-1	CASSQAGTGNSPLHF	TGCGCCAGCAGCCAGGCCGGGACAGGCAATTCACCCCTCCACTTT
TRBD1	TRBJ2-6	.	18	TRBV5-1	CASSGGQGGSAGANVLTF	TGCGCCAGCAGCGGAGGACAGGGTGGTTCGGCTGGGGCCAACGTCCTGACTTTC
TRBD1	TRBJ2-2	.	14	TRBV29-1	CSGRQGPNTGELFF	TGCAGCGGTCGACAGGGCCCGAACACCGGGGAGCTGTTTTTT
.	TRBJ2-7	.	14	TRBV6-1	CASSEAGGPYEQYF	TGTGCCAGCAGTGAAGCTGGGGGGCCCTACGAGCAGTACTTC
.	TRBJ1-1	few	14	TRBV5-1	CASSLTQVNGEAFF	TGCGCCAGCAGCTTGACACAGGTGAATGGTGAAGCTTTCTTT
.	TRBJ1-1	.	12	TRBV7-9	CASRSGRGEAFF	TGTGCCAGCAGATCCGGTAGGGGAGAAGCTTTCTTT
TRBD1	TRBJ1-2	.	14	TRBV20-1	CSARTQGANYGYTF	TGCAGTGCTAGGACCCAGGGGGCGAACTATGGCTACACCTTC
.	TRBJ2-1	.	15	TRBV9	CASSVGGREYNEQFF	TGTGCCAGCAGCGTAGGGGGGCGGGAATACAATGAGCAGTTCTTC
TRBD2	TRBJ2-1	few	16	TRBV7-7	CASSLDVAGGYNEQFF	TGTGCCAGCAGCTTAGATGTAGCGGGAGGGTACAATGAGCAGTTCTTC
.	TRBJ2-4	.	14	TRBV14	CASSQEGARNIQYF	TGTGCCAGCAGCCAAGAGGGTGCCAGAAACATTCAGTACTTC
.	TRBJ2-1	.	16	TRBV20-1	CSAPPFDRPTYNEQFF	TGCAGTGCCCCCCCTTTTGACAGGCCGACCTACAATGAGCAGTTCTTC
.	TRBJ1-4	few	15	TRBV10-2	CASSGDRMHNEKLFF	TGCGCCAGCAGTGGCGACAGGATGCATAATGAAAAACTGTTTTTT
.	TRBJ2-3	few	15	TRBV5-1	CASSLDPKATDTQYF	TGCGCCAGCAGCTTGGACCCAAAGGCCACAGATACGCAGTATTTT
.	TRBJ2-3	few	13	TRBV29-1	CSVVRQGTDTQYF	TGCAGCGTTGTTCGTCAGGGGACAGATACGCAGTATTTT
TRBD2	TRBJ2-1	many	15	TRBV2	CASSEGGGRVDEQFF	TGTGCCAGCAGTGAAGGAGGCGGGAGGGTGGATGAGCAGTTCTTC
TRBD1	TRBJ2-5	.	16	TRBV15	CATSRTRDRVQETQYF	TGTGCCACCAGCAGGACCCGGGACAGGGTTCAAGAGACCCAGTACTTC
.	TRBJ2-1	.	12	TRBV6-5	CASTASGNEQFF	TGTGCCAGCACTGCCTCAGGGAATGAGCAGTTCTTC
.	TRBJ1-1	many	16	TRBV5-1	CASSLIPGDGGTEAFF	TGCGCCAGCAGCTTGATCCCAGGGGATGGGGGCACTGAAGCTTTCTTT
TRBD2	TRBJ2-1	few	15	TRBV15	CATSRELAGGGEQFF	TGTGCCACCAGCAGAGAACTAGCGGGCGGGGGTGAGCAGTTCTTC
.	TRBJ2-1	few	13	TRBV5-1	CASSLVESPEQFF	TGCGCCAGCAGCTTGGTAGAGAGTCCTGAGCAGTTCTTC
.	TRBJ2-5	.	15	TRBV6-5	CASSYVLARPETQYF	TGTGCCAGCAGTTACGTGCTAGCGAGGCCAGAGACCCAGTACTTC
.	TRBJ1-1	.	10	TRBV7-9	CATGAFEAFF	TGTGCCACTGGGGCTTTTGAAGCTTTCTTT
TRBD2	TRBJ2-5	few	14	TRBV12-3/TRBV12-4	CASSPGGLGETQYF	TGTGCCAGCAGCCCGGGAGGTTTGGGGGAGACCCAGTACTTC
.	TRBJ1-2	few	14	TRBV12-3/TRBV12-4	CASSLAHRHYGYTF	TGTGCCAGCAGCCTAGCACACCGCCACTATGGCTACACCTTC